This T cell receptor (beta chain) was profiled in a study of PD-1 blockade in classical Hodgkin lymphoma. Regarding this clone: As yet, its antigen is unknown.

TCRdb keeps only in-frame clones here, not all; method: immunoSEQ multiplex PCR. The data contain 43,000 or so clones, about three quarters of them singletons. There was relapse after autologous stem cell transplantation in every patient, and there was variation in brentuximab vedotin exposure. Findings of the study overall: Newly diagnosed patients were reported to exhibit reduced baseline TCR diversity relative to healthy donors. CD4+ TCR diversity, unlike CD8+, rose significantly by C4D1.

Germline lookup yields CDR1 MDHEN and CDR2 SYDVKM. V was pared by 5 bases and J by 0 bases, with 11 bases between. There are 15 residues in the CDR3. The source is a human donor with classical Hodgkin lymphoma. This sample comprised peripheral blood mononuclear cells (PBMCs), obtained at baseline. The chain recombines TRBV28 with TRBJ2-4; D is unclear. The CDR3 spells CASSPRVLAKNIQYF. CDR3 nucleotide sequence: TGTGCCAGCAGTCCGCGTGTTCTAGCCAAAAACATTCAGTACTTC.